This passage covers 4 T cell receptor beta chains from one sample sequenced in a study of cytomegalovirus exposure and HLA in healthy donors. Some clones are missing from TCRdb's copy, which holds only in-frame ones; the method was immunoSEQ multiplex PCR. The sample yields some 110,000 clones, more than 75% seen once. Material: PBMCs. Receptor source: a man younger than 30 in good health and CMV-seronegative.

This CDR3 is CASSYYRLTNYGYTF. Here the CDR3 DNA reads TGTGCCAGCAGTTACTACAGACTAACTAACTATGGCTACACCTTC. The V and J genes are TRBV6-7 and TRBJ1-2; D unclear. Being an ORF, TRBV6-7 has a function that is uncertain. The V end was cut by 1 base, the J end by 0 bases, with 9 bases between. The CDR3 sequence is 15 residues long.

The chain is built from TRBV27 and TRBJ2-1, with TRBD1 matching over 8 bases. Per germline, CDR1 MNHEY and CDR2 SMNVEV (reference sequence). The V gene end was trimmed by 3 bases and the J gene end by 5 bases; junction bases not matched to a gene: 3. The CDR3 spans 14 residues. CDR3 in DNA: TGTGCCAGCAGTTTTGGGACAGGCAACAATGAGCAGTTCTTC. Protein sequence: CASSFGTGNNEQFF.

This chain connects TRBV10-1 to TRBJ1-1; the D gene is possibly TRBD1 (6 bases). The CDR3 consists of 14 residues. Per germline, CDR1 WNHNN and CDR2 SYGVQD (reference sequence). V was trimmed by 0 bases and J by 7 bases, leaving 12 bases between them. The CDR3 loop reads CASSESRTAREAFF. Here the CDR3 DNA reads TGCGCCAGCAGTGAGTCTCGGACAGCCCGTGAAGCTTTCTTT.

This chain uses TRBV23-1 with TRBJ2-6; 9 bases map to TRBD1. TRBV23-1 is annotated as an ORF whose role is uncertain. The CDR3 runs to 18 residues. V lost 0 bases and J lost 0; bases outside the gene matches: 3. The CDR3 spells CASSQSRDRVSGANVLTF. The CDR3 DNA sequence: TGCGCCAGCAGTCAATCTAGGGACAGGGTCTCTGGGGCCAACGTCCTGACTTTC.